The rows below give T cell receptor beta chains drawn from one sample of a study of T cells expressing NK-cell markers. After re-calling the 5' RACE reads, TCRdb lists one entry per CDR3 protein, DNA absent. The sample holds 500,000 to 700,000 distinct CDR3 sequences. Specimen: blood T cells: a sorted CD56 or NKG2C T cell subset, CD4+ or CD8+ T cells, or bulk PBMC T cells (not recorded which). The receptors shown here come from a man between 18 and 29 years old in good health. CDR3s include the opening cysteine and the closing phenylalanine or tryptophan.

>TRBV11-2|TRBJ1-6
CASSSVSSPLHF
>TRBV11-3|TRBJ2-5
CASSLPRTPRETQYF
>TRBV12-3/TRBV12-4|TRBJ2-6
CASSSPGQGVARSGANVLTF
>TRBV6-1|TRBJ1-1
CASSERPRNTEAFF
>TRBV5-5|TRBJ2-2
CASTGGGDTGELFF
>TRBV20-1|TRBJ2-1
CSARGPTSVFPNEQFF
>TRBV7-7|TRBJ2-2
CASSLTQGSGELFF
>TRBV29-1|TRBJ2-1
CSVPIVGGREQFF
>TRBV28|TRBJ2-7
CASSLLTGQEQYF
>TRBV6-1|TRBJ2-2
CASRVAGNVGELFF
>TRBV4-3|TRBJ2-3
CASSPRGRTDTQYF
>TRBV12-3/TRBV12-4|TRBJ2-5
CASSQRTSGRAGETQYF
>TRBV30|TRBJ2-2
CAWSVISSRAGELFF
>TRBV24-1|TRBJ2-5
CATSDIGTSGSRQTQYF
>TRBV19|TRBJ2-1
CAVRDRGFNEQFF
>TRBV30|TRBJ2-1
CAWTVGLLPSYNEQFF
>TRBV29-1|TRBJ2-3
CSAVSRGLTDTQYF
>TRBV20-1|TRBJ2-7
CSANPGPSSYEQYF
>TRBV24-1|TRBJ2-1
CATSDLDGPSYNEQFF
>TRBV15|TRBJ2-3
CATSRDPGAKYADTQYF
>TRBV10-3|TRBJ2-1
CAISESLRTGNNEQFF
>TRBV7-9|TRBJ2-3
CASSLPPRVTSSTDTQYF
>TRBV4-1|TRBJ2-1
CASSQATLAGGINEQFF
>TRBV7-2|TRBJ2-5
CASSLAWASGQETQYF
>TRBV6-4|TRBJ2-1
CAITHPAGNEQFF
>TRBV10-3|TRBJ2-5
CAIRVSLMDQETQYF
>TRBV3-1|TRBJ2-7
CASSQDTVVYEQYF
>TRBV27|TRBJ2-1
CASSFEGTGLRSSYNEQFF
>TRBV12-3/TRBV12-4|TRBJ1-1
CASSQDGIEKAFF
>TRBV9|TRBJ2-7
CASSERTSGIPHILYF
>TRBV5-5|TRBJ2-7
CASSFNRAGEQYF
>TRBV20-1|TRBJ1-4
CSAYLVAGPVGATNEKLFF
>TRBV20-1|TRBJ2-2
CSVPTSGSGTGELFF
>TRBV29-1|TRBJ2-3
CSETFVGGADTQYF
>TRBV28|TRBJ1-1
CASSLRGGMNRAFF
>TRBV7-9|TRBJ2-2
CASSRSDRVSGELFF
>TRBV5-1|TRBJ2-2
CASTVRDTGELFF
>TRBV12-3/TRBV12-4|TRBJ1-6
CAVGPYLPLHF
>TRBV4-2|TRBJ2-1
CASSQGVAGNEQFF
>TRBV12-3/TRBV12-4|TRBJ2-5
CASSLSGTSARGTQYF
>TRBV6-1|TRBJ2-2
CASSKRTGTANTGELFF
>TRBV7-8|TRBJ2-2
CASRSPQRELFF
>TRBV3-1|TRBJ2-7
CASSQEIGGLAGEQYF
>TRBV6-2/TRBV6-3|TRBJ2-1
CASSYSAPGLAGDNEQFF
>TRBV20-1|TRBJ1-1
CSARTAAGNTEAFF
>TRBV29-1|TRBJ1-2
CSVVLTGGAGGYTF